These 17 T cell receptor beta chains came from one sample sequenced in a study of patients and donors after allogeneic stem cell transplantation. Each CDR3 protein is one row after TCRdb ran MiXCR on the RT-PCR reads. The repertoire consists of about 960,000 distinct CDR3 sequences, with about 20% occurring once and the leading ten covering around 6%. Source material: blood, either unsorted or a sorted T cell fraction (not recorded which). These TCRs come from a human donor who was either an allogeneic HSCT recipient or a stem cell or donor lymphocyte infusion donor (not recorded which). It is not recorded whose cells these are; they may come from a transplant donor.

The table lists this clonotype with a few counts. The V gene is TRBV2, the J gene TRBJ1-5, with D perhaps TRBD1 (5 bases). Germline V gene data show CDR1 as SNHLY and CDR2 as FYNNEI. The length of the CDR3 is 14 residues. V was trimmed by 6 bases and J by 3 bases, leaving 12 bases between them. In DNA, the CDR3 is TGTGCCAGCAGGCCCGACAGCGACAATCAGCCCCAGCATTTT. Translated: CASRPDSDNQPQHF.

Only a few counts were recorded for this clonotype. V gene TRBV9 combines with J gene TRBJ1-6; 7 bases agree with TRBD1. Germline V lookup: CDR1 SGDLS, CDR2 YYNGEE. The CDR3 extends over 16 amino acids. The trim removed 0 bases at V and 8 bases at J, leaving 8 bases unmatched. The CDR3: CASSVGGQVDDSPLHF. CDR3 sequence (DNA): TGTGCCAGCAGCGTAGGCGGACAGGTCGACGATTCACCCCTCCACTTT. Variable domain in full (rest from reference TRBV9 and TRBJ1-6): DSGVTQTPKHLITATGQRVTLRCSPRSGDLSVYWYQQSLDQGLQFLIQYYNGEERAKGNILERFSAQQFPDLHSELNLSSLELGDSALYFCASSVGGQVDDSPLHFGNGTRLTVT.

This chain joins TRBV7-6 and TRBJ2-5, with D perhaps TRBD1 (6 bases). V was cut by 0 bases and J by 1 base, with 9 bases left in between. Germline V gene data show CDR1 as SGHVS and CDR2 as FNYEAQ. This CDR3 contains 15 residues. The CDR3 loop reads CASSLAIGGQETQYF. CDR3 in DNA: TGTGCCAGCAGCTTAGCGATAGGGGGCCAAGAGACCCAGTACTTC.

V gene TRBV5-6 combines with J gene TRBJ1-1; possibly TRBD1 for D (6 bases). The CDR3 has 14 amino acids. Germline V gene data show CDR1 as SGHDT and CDR2 as YYEEEE. Trimming cost V 4 bases and J 7 bases, with 17 bases left between them. Written as DNA, the CDR3 is TGTGCCAGCAGCGTGGGACAACGGACAATTGAAGCTTTCTTT. This encodes CASSVGQRTIEAFF. The full variable domain, completed using reference TRBV5-6 and TRBJ1-1, is DAGVTQSPTHLIKTRGQQVTLRCSPKSGHDTVSWYQQALGQGPQFIFQYYEEEERQRGNFPDRFSGHQFPNYSSELNVNALLLGDSALYLCASSVGQRTIEAFFGQGTRLTVV.

The sample holds a few counts of this clonotype. This sequence joins TRBV24-1 and TRBJ2-5; D not certain. V lost 2 bases and J 7 bases, leaving 13 bases between the germline ends. The CDR3 spans 14 residues. Germline CDR1 KGHDR, CDR2 SFDVKD. This CDR3 reads CATSDSGPRGTQYF. CDR3 coding DNA: TGTGCCACCAGTGATTCCGGGCCCCGAGGGACCCAGTACTTC.

The chain links TRBV27 to TRBJ1-5; a weak D match, TRBD1 (6 bases). CDR1 is MNHEY and CDR2 is SMNVEV in the germline V gene (reference sequence). This CDR3 region has 15 residues. V was trimmed by 5 bases and J by 1 base, leaving 12 bases between them. CDR3 DNA sequence: TGTGCCAGCAGTATACAGGGATTCAGCAATCAGCCCCAGCATTTT. Its translation is CASSIQGFSNQPQHF.

V is TRBV12-5 and J is TRBJ1-1; 10 bases are a match to TRBD1. The V gene's germline CDR1 is LGHNT and CDR2 FRNRAP. The CDR3 length is 19 residues. The J segment lost 0 bases and the V segment lost 2 bases, leaving 12 bases of the junction unmatched. The CDR3 DNA reads TGTGCTAGTGGTTTGAGTGTTCCGGACAGGGGGACTCTGAACACTGAAGCTTTCTTT. It encodes CASGLSVPDRGTLNTEAFF. The full variable domain, its missing parts supplied by reference TRBV12-5 and TRBJ1-1, is DARVTQTPRHKVTEMGQEVTMRCQPILGHNTVFWYRQTMMQGLELLAYFRNRAPLDDSGMPKDRFSAEMPDATLATLKIQPSEPRDSAVYFCASGLSVPDRGTLNTEAFFGQGTRLTVV.

This clonotype has more than one count but fewer than ten. The chain employs TRBV27 and TRBJ2-7; the match to TRBD2 covers 8 bases. V lost 4 bases and J lost 5; bases outside the gene matches: 10. The CDR3 totals 15 residues. Looked up from germline, CDR1 is MNHEY and CDR2 is SMNVEV (reference sequence). CDR3 sequence (DNA): TGTGCCAGCAGTTCCCCTGGACTAGCTGCGCACGAGCAGTACTTC. The encoded protein is CASSSPGLAAHEQYF.

This clonotype has a handful of counts. The V and J genes are TRBV28 and TRBJ2-6, with 7 nucleotides matching TRBD1. The CDR3 length is 15 residues. V dropped 8 bases and J dropped 0; count of bases not matched to a gene: 4. Germline V lookup: CDR1 MDHEN, CDR2 SYDVKM. The CDR3, as DNA: TGTGCCAGCGGGACAGCCTCCTCTGGGGCCAACGTCCTGACTTTC. Its protein product is CASGTASSGANVLTF.

CDR3 sequence: CASSQDQRTWGTGELFF. The CDR3 bases are TGTGCCAGCAGCCAAGATCAACGGACTTGGGGGACCGGGGAGCTGTTTTTT. The chain is built from TRBV14 and TRBJ2-2; D might be TRBD1 or TRBD2, each matching 5 bases. This CDR3 has 17 residues. V lost 0 bases to trimming and J lost 5 bases, with 16 bases between them. CDR1 SGHDN and CDR2 FVKESK come from the germline V gene.

This clonotype was counted only a few times. This sequence joins TRBV7-9 and TRBJ2-1; 12 positions agree with TRBD1. Germline CDR1 reads SEHNR; CDR2 reads FQNEAQ (reference sequence). This CDR3 comprises 15 residues. The J segment lost 7 bases and the V segment lost 5 bases, leaving 6 bases of the junction unmatched. This CDR3 is CASSQPGQGANEQFF. In DNA form, the CDR3 reads TGTGCCAGCAGCCAGCCGGGACAGGGGGCGAATGAGCAGTTCTTC.

The V call is TRBV27, the J call TRBJ2-7, with a possible D match to TRBD2 (5 bases). CDR1 and CDR2 from the germline V gene are MNHEY and SMNVEV (reference sequence). V was cut by 5 bases and J by 7 bases, with 12 bases left in between. This CDR3 comprises 12 residues. The CDR3 protein is CASSRGLEEQYF. For the CDR3, the DNA is TGTGCCAGCAGTAGAGGACTGGAAGAGCAGTACTTC.

This chain links TRBV12-3 or TRBV12-4 with TRBJ1-2, with 7 bases aligning to TRBD1. Unmatched junction bases numbered 8, after V lost 2 bases and J lost 2 bases. This CDR3 has 16 residues. This chain's CDR3 is CASSLRPGGFNYGYTF. In DNA form, the CDR3 reads TGTGCCAGCAGTTTAAGGCCAGGGGGATTCAACTATGGCTACACCTTC.

This clonotype has only a few counts. The genes are TRBV12-3 or TRBV12-4 and TRBJ1-2; TRBD1 matches 10 bases. This CDR3 contains 14 residues. V dropped 5 bases and J dropped 5; count of bases not matched to a gene: 5. This chain's CDR3 is CASSTWDRGYGYTF. Written as DNA, the CDR3 is TGTGCCAGCAGTACCTGGGACAGGGGTTATGGCTACACCTTC.

V gene TRBV12-3 or TRBV12-4 combines with J gene TRBJ1-1, with D possibly being TRBD1 (6 bases). The CDR3 is made up of 14 amino acids. Trimming stripped 5 bases from V and 5 bases from J, with 15 bases between. The CDR3 loop is CASSVTGSGTEAFF. CDR3 DNA sequence: TGTGCCAGCAGTGTGACAGGCTCGGGGACTGAAGCTTTCTTT.

This clonotype was counted only a few times. CDR3 DNA: TGTGCTAGTGGTTTGGTACCGGGACCCACAGGAGATGGCTACACCTTC. This encodes CASGLVPGPTGDGYTF. The V call is TRBV12-5, the J call TRBJ1-2, with D perhaps matching TRBD1 (5 bases). The CDR3 extends over 16 amino acids. In germline, CDR1 is LGHNT, CDR2 FRNRAP. Trimming removed 0 bases from V and 6 bases from J, with 17 bases in between.

This clonotype was found a few times. This chain uses TRBV9 with TRBJ2-3; D possibly corresponds to TRBD2 (5 bases). CDR1 and CDR2 (germline): SGDLS, YYNGEE. This CDR3 is 15 amino acids long. The ends were cut back, 4 bases at V and 8 bases at J, with 20 bases in the middle. The CDR3 DNA reads TGTGCCAGCAGCACCGACCCCAAAGGAGAGGGTACGCAGTATTTT. Translating gives CASSTDPKGEGTQYF.